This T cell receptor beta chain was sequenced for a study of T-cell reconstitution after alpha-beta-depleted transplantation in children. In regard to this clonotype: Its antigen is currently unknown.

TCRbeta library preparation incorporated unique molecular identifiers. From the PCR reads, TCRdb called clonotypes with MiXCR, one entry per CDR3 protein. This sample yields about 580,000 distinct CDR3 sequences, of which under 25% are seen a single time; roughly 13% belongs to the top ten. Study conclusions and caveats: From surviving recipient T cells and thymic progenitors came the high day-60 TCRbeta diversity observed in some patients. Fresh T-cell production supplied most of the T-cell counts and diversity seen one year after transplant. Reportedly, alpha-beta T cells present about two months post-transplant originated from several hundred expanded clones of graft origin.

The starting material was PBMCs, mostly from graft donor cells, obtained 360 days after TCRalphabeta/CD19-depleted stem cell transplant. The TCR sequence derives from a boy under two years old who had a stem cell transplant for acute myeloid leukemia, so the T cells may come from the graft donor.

The CDR3 loop reads CASSILAGGANEQFF. In DNA form, the CDR3 reads TGTGCCAGCAGCATACTAGCGGGGGGGGCGAATGAGCAGTTCTTC. The chain has TRBV7-9 and TRBJ2-1; 13 bases agree with TRBD2. The junction had 5 bases not matched to a gene; V was cut back by 5 bases and J by 7 bases. This CDR3 is 15 amino acids long. The V gene's germline CDR1 is SEHNR and CDR2 FQNEAQ (reference sequence). Full variable domain (missing parts from reference TRBV7-9 and TRBJ2-1): DTGVSQNPRHKITKRGQNVTFRCDPISEHNRLYWYRQTLGQGPEFLTYFQNEAQLEKSRLLSDRFSAERPKGSFSTLEIQRTEQGDSAMYLCASSILAGGANEQFFGPGTRLTVL.